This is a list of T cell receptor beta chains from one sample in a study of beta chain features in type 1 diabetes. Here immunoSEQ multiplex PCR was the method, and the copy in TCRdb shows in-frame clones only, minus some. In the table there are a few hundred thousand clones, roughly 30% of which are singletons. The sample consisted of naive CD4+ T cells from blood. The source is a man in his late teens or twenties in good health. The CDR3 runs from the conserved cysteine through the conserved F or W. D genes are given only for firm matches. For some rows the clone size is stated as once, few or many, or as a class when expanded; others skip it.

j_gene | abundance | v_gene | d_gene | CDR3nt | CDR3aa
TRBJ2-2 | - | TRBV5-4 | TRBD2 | TGTGCCAGCAGGACTAGCGGGAGGTCGACCGGGGAGCTGTTTTTT | CASRTSGRSTGELFF
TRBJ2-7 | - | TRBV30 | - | TGTGCCTGGAGTGGGAACTACGAGCAGTACTTC | CAWSGNYEQYF
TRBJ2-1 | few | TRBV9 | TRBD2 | TGTGCCAGCAGCCCACTTACGACTAGCGGGATGGGGAATGAGCAGTTCTTC | CASSPLTTSGMGNEQFF
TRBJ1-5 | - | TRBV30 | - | TGTGCCTGGAGTGTTTTCGGTAATAGCAATCAGCCCCAGCATTTT | CAWSVFGNSNQPQHF
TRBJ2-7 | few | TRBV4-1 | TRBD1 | TGCGCCAGCAGCCAGCCGGGACAGGGATTCTACGAGCAGTACTTC | CASSQPGQGFYEQYF
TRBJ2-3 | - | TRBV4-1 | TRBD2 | TGCGCCAGCAGCGCCCGGACTAGCGGGAGGGGGGTGTGGCAGTATTTT | CASSARTSGRGVWQYF
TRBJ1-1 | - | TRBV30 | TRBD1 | TGTGCCTGGATTGCAGGGGGAATAGCTTTCTTT | CAWIAGGIAFF
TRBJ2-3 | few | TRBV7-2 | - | TGTGCCAGCAGCTTAGCGGGAGGCAGCACAGATACGCAGTATTTT | CASSLAGGSTDTQYF
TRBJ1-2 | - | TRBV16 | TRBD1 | TGTGCCAGCAGCCCCGGGGACAGTTTTGGCTATGGCTACACCTTC | CASSPGDSFGYGYTF
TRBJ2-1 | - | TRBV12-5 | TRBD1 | TGTGCTAGTGGTAAAGGGACAGGATCCTACAATGAGCAGTTCTTC | CASGKGTGSYNEQFF
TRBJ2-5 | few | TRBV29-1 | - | TGCAGCGTTGAGGGTAGTAGGGGGTACCAAGAGACCCAGTACTTC | CSVEGSRGYQETQYF
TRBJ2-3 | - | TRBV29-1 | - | TGCAGCGTTGCCAGCACGAAGCTCACAGATACGCAGTATTTT | CSVASTKLTDTQYF
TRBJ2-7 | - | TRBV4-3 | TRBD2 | TGCGCCAGCAGCCAACTAGCGGGAGGCCCCTACGAGCAGTACTTC | CASSQLAGGPYEQYF
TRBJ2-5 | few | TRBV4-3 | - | TGCGCCAGCAGCCAAGATGTCGGTCGAGAGACCCAGTACTTC | CASSQDVGRETQYF
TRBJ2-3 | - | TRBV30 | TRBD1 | TGTGCCTGGGGGGACAGGGATTTTTTTGATACGCAGTATTTT | CAWGDRDFFDTQYF
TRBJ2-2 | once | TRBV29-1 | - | TGCAGCGCAACTGCTCAGACGAACACCGGGGAGCTGTTTTTT | CSATAQTNTGELFF
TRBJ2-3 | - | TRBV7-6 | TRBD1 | TGTGCCAGCAGCACGGGACAGTGGACAGATACGCAGTATTTT | CASSTGQWTDTQYF
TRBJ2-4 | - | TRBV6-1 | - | TGTGCCAGCAGTGACTGGGCCAAAAACATTCAGTACTTC | CASSDWAKNIQYF
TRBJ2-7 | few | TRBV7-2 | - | TGTGCCAGCAGCTTAAATTACGAGCAGTACTTC | CASSLNYEQYF
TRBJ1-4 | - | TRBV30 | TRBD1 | TGTGCCTGGATCCCCGGACAGGGAGGAGCTAATGAAAAACTGTTTTTT | CAWIPGQGGANEKLFF
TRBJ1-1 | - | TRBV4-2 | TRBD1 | TGTGCCAGCAGCCAAGAAGGACAGGGTAACACTGAAGCTTTCTTT | CASSQEGQGNTEAFF
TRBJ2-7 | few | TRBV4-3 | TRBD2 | TGCGCCAGCAGCCAATTTGTCCCCTCTCGGACTAGCGCCCGCTACGAGCAGTACTTC | CASSQFVPSRTSARYEQYF
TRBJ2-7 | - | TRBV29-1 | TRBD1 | TGCAGCGTTACATACCGAGACAGGGCCTGGCAGTACTTC | CSVTYRDRAWQYF
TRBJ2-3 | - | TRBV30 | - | TGTGCCTGGAGTGTAGGAGGGACAGATACGCAGTATTTT | CAWSVGGTDTQYF
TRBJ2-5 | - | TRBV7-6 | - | TGTGCCAGCAGCTTTGGGGGGGAGACCCAGTACTTC | CASSFGGETQYF
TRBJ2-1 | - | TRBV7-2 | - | TGTGCCAGCAGCTTAGCACCAGGGGTTTCCTACAATGAGCAGTTCTTC | CASSLAPGVSYNEQFF
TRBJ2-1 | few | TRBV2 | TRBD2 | TGTGCCAGCTTGGGACTAGCGGGAGAAAATGAGCAGTTCTTC | CASLGLAGENEQFF
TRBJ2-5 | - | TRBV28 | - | TGTGCCAGCACCCTGGGAGCTGCCTTCGGCCAAGAGACCCAGTACTTC | CASTLGAAFGQETQYF
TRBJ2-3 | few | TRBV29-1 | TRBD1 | TGCAGCGTTGCCCAGGGACAGGGGAGCCCAGATACGCAGTATTTT | CSVAQGQGSPDTQYF
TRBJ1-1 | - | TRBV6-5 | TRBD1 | TGTGCCAGCAGTAGAGGGACAGCTGAAGCTTTCTTT | CASSRGTAEAFF
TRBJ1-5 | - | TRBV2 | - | TGTGCCAGCAGTCAGGAGAGCAATCAGCCCCAGCATTTT | CASSQESNQPQHF
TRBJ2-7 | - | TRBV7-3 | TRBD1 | TGTGCCAGCAGCCCGGGGACAGGGTACTACGAGCAGTACTTC | CASSPGTGYYEQYF
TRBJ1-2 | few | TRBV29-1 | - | TGCAGCGTTGGACAGTCTAACTATGGCTACACCTTC | CSVGQSNYGYTF
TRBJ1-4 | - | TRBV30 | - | TGTGCCTGGAGTGTCTCCTCGGTTAATGAAAAACTGTTTTTT | CAWSVSSVNEKLFF
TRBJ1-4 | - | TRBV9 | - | TGTGCCAGCAGCGCTGGTGAGGCTAGAAAACTGTTTTTT | CASSAGEARKLFF
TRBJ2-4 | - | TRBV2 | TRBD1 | TGTGCCAGCAGTGGGGACAGGGGTGGACGAAACATTCAGTACTTC | CASSGDRGGRNIQYF
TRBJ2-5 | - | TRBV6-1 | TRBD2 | TGTGCCAGCATTAAGTCACTAGCGCAGGAAGCGACCCAGTACTTC | CASIKSLAQEATQYF
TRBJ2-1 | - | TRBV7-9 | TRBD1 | TGTGCCAGCAGCTTAGACAGGGGGCATAATGAGCAGTTCTTC | CASSLDRGHNEQFF
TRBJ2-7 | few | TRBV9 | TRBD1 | TGTGCCAGCAGCCCTTCTCGGGGACAGGGGGCCTACGAGCAGTACTTC | CASSPSRGQGAYEQYF
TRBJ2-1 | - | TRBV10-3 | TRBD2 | TGTGCCATCAAGGGCGGGAGGTCATACAATGAGCAGTTCTTC | CAIKGGRSYNEQFF
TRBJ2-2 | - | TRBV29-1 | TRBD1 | TGCAGCGCCGGACAGGGGCACACCGGGGAGCTGTTTTTT | CSAGQGHTGELFF
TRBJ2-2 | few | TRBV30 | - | TGTGCCTGGAGTCCGAGAAGACCATACACCGGGGAGCTGTTTTTT | CAWSPRRPYTGELFF
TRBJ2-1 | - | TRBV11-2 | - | TGTGCCAGCAGCTTGTCCATGCGAGGAAATGAGCAGTTCTTC | CASSLSMRGNEQFF
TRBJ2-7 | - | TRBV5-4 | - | TGTGCCAGCAGTTTCCACAGCGGTAGCTCCTACGAGCAGTACTTC | CASSFHSGSSYEQYF
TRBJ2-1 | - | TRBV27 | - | TGTGCCAGCAGTAAGAACCTGGGGAGTACCTACAATGAGCAGTTCTTC | CASSKNLGSTYNEQFF
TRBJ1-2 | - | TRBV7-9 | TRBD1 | TGTGCCAGCACCCCGGCAGGGGGCGTGGGTGAGGGCTACACCTTC | CASTPAGGVGEGYTF
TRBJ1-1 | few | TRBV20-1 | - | TGCAGTGCTAGAATGCAGGGGGAAGCTTTCTTT | CSARMQGEAFF
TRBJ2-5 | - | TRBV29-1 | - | TGCAGCGCTGGGAGTCTACAAGAGACCCAGTACTTC | CSAGSLQETQYF
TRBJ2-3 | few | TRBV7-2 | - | TGTGCCAGCAGCCACCGTGGGGATACGCAGTATTTT | CASSHRGDTQYF
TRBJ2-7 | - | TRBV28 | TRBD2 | TGTGCCAGCACCAGTATAGGACAGTGGATAGCGGGGCCTTCCTACGAGCAGTACTTC | CASTSIGQWIAGPSYEQYF
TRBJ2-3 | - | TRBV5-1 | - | TGCGCCAGCAGCTTGGATGGGGTAGGCACAGATACGCAGTATTTT | CASSLDGVGTDTQYF
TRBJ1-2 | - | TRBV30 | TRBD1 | TGTGCCTGGAAGGGACAGGCTTACTATGGCTACACCTTC | CAWKGQAYYGYTF
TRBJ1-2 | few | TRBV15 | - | TGTGCCACCAGCAGAGCCGGGAGCTATGGCTACACCTTC | CATSRAGSYGYTF
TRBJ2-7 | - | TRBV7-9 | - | TGTGCCAGCAGCTGGCTACGGGAGTCGAACGAGCAGTACTTC | CASSWLRESNEQYF